This TCR beta chain was identified in a study of tumor-infiltrating lymphocytes in primary liver carcinoma. Study as a whole: The number of productive TCRbeta reads per sample ranged from roughly 3.5 to 7.13 million and was similar across tissue types.

The investigators made TCR beta cDNA from about 500 ng total RNA, using a constant-region primer. Libraries for TCR beta were built through three nested multiplex PCR rounds, which together made up a slightly modified ARM-PCR procedure. The first two PCR rounds, around 10 cycles each, used TRBV1-TRBV30 forward primers and a C-beta reverse primer. TCRdb passed the multiplex PCR reads through MiXCR, listing each CDR3 protein once. The sample shows 250,000 to 350,000 distinct CDR3 sequences, about three fifths of them seen only once. Germline DNA was also extracted, and blood RNA was taken from unsorted whole blood. Study-wide points: Relative to tumor region pairs, the tumor-adjacent and tumor-blood pairs showed overlap that was lower. Tumor top-250-clone fractions significantly exceeded those of blood (p = 0.039).

V was clipped by 4 bases and J by 8 bases, with 14 bases between them. Germline lookup yields CDR1 MDHEN and CDR2 SYDVKM. CDR3 length: 14 residues. As regards this clonotype: Its specificity is unknown.

The sequence was obtained from a woman under 40 with primary liver carcinoma and hepatitis B virus infection. The gene calls are TRBV28 and TRBJ1-4, with a possible D match to TRBD1 (5 bases). The sequencing input was peripheral blood. The CDR3 DNA follows: TGTGCCAGCAGTTACATCGGGGGTCTGGAAAAACTGTTTTTT. Encoded protein: CASSYIGGLEKLFF.